These 5 T cell receptor beta chains were all obtained from the same sample, sequenced in a study of CD8+ T cells in alopecia areata (dated by TCRdb to about 2018). The method behind the library was the immunoSEQ multiplex PCR assay. RNA was extracted from all samples and reverse transcribed into cDNA, which served as template for TCR sequencing. TCRdb re-hosts the immuneACCESS table, in-frame sequences only. Its copies lack some clones; in the studies checked, an unresolved V gene accounts for under half of them, and the cause for the rest is not known. Present in this sample are over 95,000 clones, more than 35% of which were seen just once. The ten largest account for about 1.5% of the sample. Sequenced: CD4+ T cells sorted from blood. Receptors originate from a human donor with alopecia areata.

This clone was detected only a few times. The rearrangement links TRBV28 to TRBJ2-5; D is possibly TRBD1 (5 bases). V was pared by 6 bases and J by 2 bases, with 16 bases between. The germline V gene encodes CDR1 MDHEN and CDR2 SYDVKM. This CDR3 is built from 15 residues. CDR3 sequence reads: CASSRRNRQQETQYF. CDR3 nucleotide sequence: TGTGCCAGCAGCCGACGTAACCGACAGCAAGAGACCCAGTACTTC.

The chain recombines TRBV5-1 with TRBJ1-1; TRBD1 matches 7 bases. Germline CDR1 and CDR2: SGHRS and YFSETQ. CDR3 length equals 11 residues. J was trimmed by 11 bases and V by 5 bases; bases with no gene match: 6. The CDR3 bases are TGCGCCAGCAGAGAGACAGGGTACGCTTTCTTT. Its translation: CASRETGYAFF.

The chain couples TRBV29-1 to TRBJ2-5, with D maybe TRBD2 (5 bases). The assigned J gene may be wrong: the sequence end matches TRBJ2-7 better. This CDR3 is built from 11 residues. Germline V lookup: CDR1 SQVTM, CDR2 ANQGSEA. CDR3 sequence reads: CSVEAGYEQYF. CDR3 bases: TGCAGCGTTGAAGCGGGGTACGAGCAGTACTTC.

Written as DNA, the CDR3 is TGTGCCTGCCCGGGACAGGGGGCACGAGGGGGACTTTTGGCAGATACGCAGTATTTT. Amino acid sequence: CACPGQGARGGLLADTQYF. The rearrangement joins TRBV30 to TRBJ2-3; 12 positions match TRBD1. This CDR3 is built from 19 residues. Germline values: CDR1 GTSNPN, CDR2 SVGIG (reference sequence). V lost 6 bases to trimming and J lost 4 bases; unmatched junction nucleotides: 20.

This clone was seen once. This chain joins TRBV27 and TRBJ2-2; 8 bases align to TRBD1. J gave up 0 bases and V 5 bases, and 11 bases lay outside the gene matches. This CDR3 region has 18 residues. From germline, CDR1 is MNHEY and CDR2 SMNVEV (reference sequence). The DNA for the CDR3 is TGTGCCAGCAGTCCCCTCGGGACAGGAAAGCCGAACACCGGGGAGCTGTTTTTT. Its translation is CASSPLGTGKPNTGELFF.